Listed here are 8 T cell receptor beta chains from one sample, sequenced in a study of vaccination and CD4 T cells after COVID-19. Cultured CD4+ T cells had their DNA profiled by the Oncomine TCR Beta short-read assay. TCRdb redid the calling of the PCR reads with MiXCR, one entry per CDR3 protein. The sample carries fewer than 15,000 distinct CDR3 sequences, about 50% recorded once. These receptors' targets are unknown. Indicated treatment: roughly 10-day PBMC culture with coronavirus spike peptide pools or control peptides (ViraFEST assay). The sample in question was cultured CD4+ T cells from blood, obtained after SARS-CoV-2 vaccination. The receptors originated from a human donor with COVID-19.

CDR3 residues: CASSLMGYGYTF. The CDR3 DNA reads TGTGCCAGTAGTCTCATGGGTTATGGCTACACCTTC. The chain uses TRBV19 and TRBJ1-2; D remains unclear. Per the germline V gene, CDR1 is LNHDA and CDR2 is SQIVND (reference sequence). V was pared by 5 bases and J by 5 bases, with 9 bases between. The length of the CDR3 is 12 residues.

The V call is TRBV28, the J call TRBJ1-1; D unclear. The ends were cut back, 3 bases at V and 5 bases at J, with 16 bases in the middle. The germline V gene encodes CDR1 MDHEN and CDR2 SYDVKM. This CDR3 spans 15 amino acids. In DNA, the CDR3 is TGTGCCAGCAGTTTTAATGGCCGGGGAGAAACTGAAGCTTTCTTT. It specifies CASSFNGRGETEAFF.

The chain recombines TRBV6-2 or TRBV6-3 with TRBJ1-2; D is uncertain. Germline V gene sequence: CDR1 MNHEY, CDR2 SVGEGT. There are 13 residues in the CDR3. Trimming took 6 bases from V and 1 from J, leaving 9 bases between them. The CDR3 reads CASRAQSNYGYTF. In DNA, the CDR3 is TGTGCCAGCAGGGCGCAGAGTAACTATGGCTACACCTTC.

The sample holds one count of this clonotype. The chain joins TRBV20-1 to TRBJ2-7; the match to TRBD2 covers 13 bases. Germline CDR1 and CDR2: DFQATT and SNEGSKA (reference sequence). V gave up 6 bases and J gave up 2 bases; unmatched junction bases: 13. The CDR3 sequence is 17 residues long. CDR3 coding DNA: TGCAGTGCAGTCCCGGCCACGACTAGCGGGGGGCCCTACGAGCAGTACTTC. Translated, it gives CSAVPATTSGGPYEQYF.

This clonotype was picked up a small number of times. The CDR3 is CASSPRDLETEAFF. The CDR3 DNA is TGTGCCAGCAGCCCTAGAGACTTGGAGACTGAAGCTTTCTTT. The rearrangement links TRBV7-8 to TRBJ1-1; D ambiguous. The V end was cut by 5 bases, the J end by 5 bases, with 15 bases between. There are 14 residues in the CDR3. Germline assignment: CDR1 SGHVS and CDR2 FQNEAQ.

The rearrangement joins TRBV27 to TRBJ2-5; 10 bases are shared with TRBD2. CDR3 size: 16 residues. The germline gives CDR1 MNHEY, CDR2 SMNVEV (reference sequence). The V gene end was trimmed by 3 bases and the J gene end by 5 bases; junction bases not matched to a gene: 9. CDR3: CASSLASGGGRETQYF. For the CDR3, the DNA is TGTGCCAGCAGTTTGGCTAGCGGGGGAGGGAGGGAGACCCAGTACTTC.

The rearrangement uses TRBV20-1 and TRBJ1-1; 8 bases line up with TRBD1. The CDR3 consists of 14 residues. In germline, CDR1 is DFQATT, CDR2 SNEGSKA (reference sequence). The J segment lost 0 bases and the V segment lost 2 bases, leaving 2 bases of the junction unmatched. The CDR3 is CSARYRGMNTEAFF. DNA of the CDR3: TGCAGTGCTAGATACAGGGGGATGAACACTGAAGCTTTCTTT.

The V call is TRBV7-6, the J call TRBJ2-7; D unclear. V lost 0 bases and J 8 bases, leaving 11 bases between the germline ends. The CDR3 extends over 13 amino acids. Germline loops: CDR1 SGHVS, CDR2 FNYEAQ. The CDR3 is CASSLAHDGQQYF. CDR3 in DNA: TGTGCCAGCAGCTTAGCGCACGACGGACAGCAGTACTTC.